The sequence of this T cell receptor (beta chain) was determined in a study of vaccination and CD4 T cells after COVID-19. With the Oncomine TCR Beta short-read assay, DNA from cultured CD4+ T cells was sequenced. TCRdb fed the PCR reads into MiXCR, producing one record per CDR3 protein. In the table there are 3,500 or so distinct CDR3 sequences, less than 20% of which are singletons. The V and J ends lost 1 base and 0 bases respectively, with 7 bases between them. The CDR3 sequence is 14 residues long. Germline V gene lookup returns CDR1 SGHNT and CDR2 YYREEE (reference sequence). In its sample, this clonotype was seen a few times. No antigen is known for it. Indicated treatment: approximately nine-day PBMC culture with coronavirus spike peptide pools or control peptides (ViraFEST assay).

The sequenced material came from CD4+ T cells from blood, cultured in vitro. This clonotype originated in a human donor who had recovered from COVID-19. V usage is TRBV5-4 and J usage is TRBJ1-2, with D uncertain. The CDR3 bases are TGTGCCAGCAGCTTGAACAAAGCTAACTATGGCTACACCTTC. Translated, it gives CASSLNKANYGYTF.